The 9 T cell receptor beta chains given below trace back to one sample, sequenced in a study of T cell repertoires in cytomegalovirus infection. TCRdb reprocessed the reads with MiXCR, giving one entry per CDR3 protein. The data hold about 900,000 distinct CDR3 sequences, with 31% observed a single time. These receptors have no identified antigens. The sample consisted of cultured CD8+ T cells from PBMCs, taken from culture after CMV antigen stimulation. The receptors here all came from a human donor in good health (CMV status not recorded). Some clones in this sample may be carry-over from other donors' samples.

This chain joins TRBV14 and TRBJ2-5; 7 positions match TRBD2. Germline CDR1 is SGHDN and CDR2 is FVKESK. V shed 2 bases, J shed 0 bases, and the junction held 15 bases outside the gene matches. The CDR3 covers 19 residues. CDR3: CASSQLPRGGPMNQETQYF. The CDR3 DNA sequence: TGTGCCAGCAGCCAACTCCCTAGGGGAGGGCCCATGAACCAAGAGACCCAGTACTTC.

The V call is TRBV19, the J call TRBJ1-1; D remains ambiguous. CDR1 and CDR2 (germline): LNHDA, SQIVND (reference sequence). CDR3 length equals 15 residues. Trimming took off 7 bases at V and 1 base at J, with 16 bases between the two ends. CDR3 DNA sequence: TGTGCCAGTAAAACTAACCCCGGGAAGAACACTGAAGCTTTCTTT. Amino acids: CASKTNPGKNTEAFF.

This clonotype was recorded a few times. The rearrangement joins TRBV6-1 to TRBJ2-5, with 7 bases matching TRBD1. The CDR3 is made up of 16 amino acids. CDR1 is MNHNS and CDR2 is SASEGT in the germline V gene. Losses at the gene ends were 2 bases for V and 3 bases for J; bases not matched to a gene: 9. This CDR3 reads CASSEKLDRLEETQYF. The CDR3 region has the DNA TGTGCCAGCAGTGAAAAATTGGACAGGCTTGAAGAGACCCAGTACTTC.

This clonotype was detected only a few times. The rearrangement uses TRBV19 and TRBJ2-3; D remains unclear. The CDR3 spans 13 residues. Looked up from germline, CDR1 is LNHDA and CDR2 is SQIVND (reference sequence). Trimming removed 3 bases from V and 0 bases from J, with 4 bases in between. The DNA of the CDR3 is TGTGCCAGTAGTATTTGGAGCACAGATACGCAGTATTTT. Its translation is CASSIWSTDTQYF.

The chain carries TRBV2 and TRBJ2-7; D is possibly TRBD1 or TRBD2 (5 bases each). Deletions cut 8 bases from V and 0 bases from J, with 17 bases between. CDR1 SNHLY and CDR2 FYNNEI come from the germline V gene. There are 15 residues in the CDR3. The DNA of the CDR3 is TGTGCCAGCCATAGCCGCGAGGGGTTCTCCTACGAGCAGTACTTC. Its protein product is CASHSREGFSYEQYF.

This chain joins TRBV12-3 or TRBV12-4 and TRBJ2-1, with 11 bases aligning to TRBD2. The length of the CDR3 is 16 residues. V dropped 6 bases and J dropped 4; count of bases not matched to a gene: 8. This CDR3 is CASSSFGLAGYNEQFF. Here the CDR3 DNA reads TGTGCCAGCAGCTCCTTTGGACTAGCGGGTTACAATGAGCAGTTCTTC.

This chain connects TRBV5-1 to TRBJ2-1; 7 positions match TRBD2. The CDR3 length is 16 residues. The V gene's germline CDR1 is SGHRS and CDR2 YFSETQ. With 5 bases clipped from V and 5 bases from J, the junction kept 13 bases outside the gene matches. CDR3 DNA sequence: TGCGCCAGCAGTCCTTTAATGGAGGGAGGGGACAATGAGCAGTTCTTC. It yields the protein CASSPLMEGGDNEQFF. Full variable domain (outside the CDR3, taken from reference TRBV5-1 and TRBJ2-1): KAGVTQTPRYLIKTRGQQVTLSCSPISGHRSVSWYQQTPGQGLQFLFEYFSETQRNKGNFPGRFSGRQFSNSRSEMNVSTLELGDSALYLCASSPLMEGGDNEQFFGPGTRLTVL.

This chain joins TRBV12-3 or TRBV12-4 and TRBJ1-1; D may be TRBD1 (6 bases). The CDR3 spans 18 residues. Trimming stripped 1 base from V and 4 bases from J, with 22 bases between. This chain's CDR3 is CASSLDIRTAIRGTEAFF. CDR3 coding DNA: TGTGCCAGCAGTTTAGACATCAGGACAGCGATCCGGGGCACTGAAGCTTTCTTT.

The CDR3 nucleotides are TGTGCCAGGACAGGGGGCAAAGGCTACACCTTC. Amino acid sequence: CARTGGKGYTF. V usage is TRBV2 and J usage is TRBJ1-2; the match to TRBD1 covers 10 bases. Per the germline V gene, CDR1 is SNHLY and CDR2 is FYNNEI. This CDR3 comprises 11 residues. Losses at the gene ends were 9 bases for V and 8 bases for J; bases not matched to a gene: 3.